This TCR beta chain was documented in a study of blood T cell repertoires in COVID-19. The length of the CDR3 is 14 residues. Unmatched junction bases numbered 9, after V lost 6 bases and J lost 8 bases. This clone appeared once. Seattle enrolled patients during active infection and tracked them longitudinally. Source study methods: Counts of nucleated cells, estimated from reference gene primer amplification, were obtained. Sequencing used immunoSEQ multiplex PCR; TCRdb keeps in-frame clones, though not all of them. Clone size and V and J calls were adopted from that table, with D and trimming inferred from the DNA. This sample has roughly 340,000 clones, with over 70% found just once.

The chain links TRBV23-1 to TRBJ1-4; 7 nucleotides agree with TRBD1. TRBV23-1 is annotated as an ORF whose role is uncertain. The TCR was taken from a woman between 45 and 60 years old with COVID-19, enrolled during active disease. The sample was peripheral blood. The CDR3 DNA reads as TGCGCCAGCAGCATGTCAGGGGGTAGCGAAAAACTGTTTTTT. Encoded protein: CASSMSGGSEKLFF.